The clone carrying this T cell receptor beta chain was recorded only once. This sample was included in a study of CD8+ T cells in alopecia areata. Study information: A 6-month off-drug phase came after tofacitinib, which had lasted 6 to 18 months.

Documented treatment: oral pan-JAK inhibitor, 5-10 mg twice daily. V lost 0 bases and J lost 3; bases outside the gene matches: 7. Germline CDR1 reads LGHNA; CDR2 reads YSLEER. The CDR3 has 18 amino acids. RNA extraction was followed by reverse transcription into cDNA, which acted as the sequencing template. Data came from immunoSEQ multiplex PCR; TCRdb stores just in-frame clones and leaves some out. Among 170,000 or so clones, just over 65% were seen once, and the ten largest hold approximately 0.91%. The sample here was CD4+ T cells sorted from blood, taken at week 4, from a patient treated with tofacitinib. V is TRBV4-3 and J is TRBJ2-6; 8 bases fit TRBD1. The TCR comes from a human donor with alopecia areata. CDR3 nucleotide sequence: TGCGCCAGCAGCCAAGATCGGCCAGGGGGCGGTGGGGCCAACGTCCTGACTTTC. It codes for CASSQDRPGGGGANVLTF.